The sequence of this T cell receptor beta chain was determined in a study of blood T cell repertoires in COVID-19. As for the study in general: Samples came from the United States, Italy and Spain, spanning acute and convalescent COVID-19.

V gave up 4 bases and J gave up 5 bases, with 20 bases separating them. This CDR3 is 17 amino acids long. The germline V gene has CDR1 SEHNR and CDR2 FQNEAQ (reference sequence). Per the study methods: Reference gene primer amplification in the assay estimated nucleated cell counts. The protocol was immunoSEQ multiplex PCR, while the TCRdb copy is restricted to in-frame clones and leaves out a portion. That table is the source of V, J and clone size, and D and trimming were worked out from the DNA. Here the sample spans approximately 5,000 clones, about 81% being singletons. The sequencing sample was made of peripheral blood. The V and J genes are TRBV7-9 and TRBJ1-4; D is perhaps TRBD1 (5 bases). The clonotype was recovered from a human donor in a cohort sampled during active COVID-19. The CDR3 here is CASSSRGRGGLNEKLFF. CDR3 coding DNA: TGTGCCAGCAGCTCGAGAGGGCGCGGGGGACTGAATGAAAAACTGTTTTTT.